Each of the 10 T cell receptor beta chains below was sequenced from the same sample in a study of cytomegalovirus exposure and HLA in healthy donors. PCR used 60 Vbeta primers and 13 Jbeta primers. Data came from immunoSEQ multiplex PCR; TCRdb stores just in-frame clones and leaves some out. The sample gives some 180,000 clones, around 73% of which show up once; under 3% is in the top ten. Specimen: PBMCs. These receptors came from a woman aged 25 to 39 in good health and CMV-seronegative.

The chain joins TRBV30 to TRBJ2-5, with 12 bases that match TRBD1. The better agreement between TRBJ2-7 and the DNA end casts doubt on the J call. From germline, CDR1 is GTSNPN and CDR2 SVGIG (reference sequence). CDR3 length: 14 residues. The CDR3 loop reads CAWSHPGQGAEQYF. CDR3 bases: TGTGCCTGGAGTCACCCGGGACAGGGGGCCGAGCAGTACTTC.

This rearrangement joins TRBV6-5 to TRBJ2-1; a possible D gene is TRBD2 (7 bases). V gave up 6 bases and J gave up 6 bases, with 15 bases separating them. The CDR3 sequence is 14 residues long. Germline loops: CDR1 MNHEY, CDR2 SVGAGI. CDR3 in DNA: TGTGCCAGCAGCTCCCGGGGGGCCCTCAATGAGCAGTTCTTC. Amino acids: CASSSRGALNEQFF.

The rearrangement joins TRBV6-1 to TRBJ1-1, with 10 bases that match TRBD1. The junction had 11 bases not matched to a gene; V was cut back by 5 bases and J by 8 bases. The CDR3 covers 15 residues. Germline V gene data show CDR1 as MNHNS and CDR2 as SASEGT. CDR3 sequence reads: CASSRGTGAPWEAFF. The CDR3 nucleotides are TGTGCCAGCAGTAGGGGGACAGGGGCACCCTGGGAAGCTTTCTTT.

The chain couples TRBV6-5 to TRBJ2-7; D gene unclear. The germline CDR1 and CDR2 sequences are MNHEY and SVGAGI. The CDR3 length is 12 residues. Deletions cut 0 bases from V and 6 bases from J, with 6 bases between. CDR3 coding DNA: TGTGCCAGCAGTTACTCGACGGGCGAGCAGTACTTC. The encoded protein is CASSYSTGEQYF.

This clone was observed a few times. Written as DNA, the CDR3 is TGTGCCAGCAGTTTAATGGGGGAGGGCCTAGTAGGTGAGACCCAGTACTTC. Its protein product is CASSLMGEGLVGETQYF. The V and J genes are TRBV28 and TRBJ2-5; 7 bases align to TRBD2. This CDR3 is built from 17 residues. Germline values: CDR1 MDHEN, CDR2 SYDVKM. With 2 bases clipped from V and 5 bases from J, the junction kept 14 bases outside the gene matches.

V usage is TRBV7-9 and J usage is TRBJ2-7; TRBD2 is a possible D gene (6 bases). Germline V gene data show CDR1 as SEHNR and CDR2 as FQNEAQ (reference sequence). Deletions cut 1 base from V and 5 bases from J, with 12 bases between. The CDR3 runs to 14 residues. This CDR3 reads CASSLGGREDEQYF. The CDR3 DNA reads TGTGCCAGCAGCTTAGGAGGCAGGGAGGACGAGCAGTACTTC. The full variable domain, completed using reference TRBV7-9 and TRBJ2-7, is DTGVSQNPRHKITKRGQNVTFRCDPISEHNRLYWYRQTLGQGPEFLTYFQNEAQLEKSRLLSDRFSAERPKGSFSTLEIQRTEQGDSAMYLCASSLGGREDEQYFGPGTRLTVT.

The chain links TRBV18 to TRBJ2-3; 8 bases align to TRBD2. V lost 5 bases, J lost 5 bases, and 0 bases stayed unmatched. Germline loops: CDR1 KGHSH, CDR2 LQKENI. The CDR3 length is 12 residues. The CDR3 sequence: CASSTSGDTQYF. CDR3 DNA sequence: TGTGCCAGCTCAACTAGCGGAGATACGCAGTATTTT.

A note on this clone: One end of the junction fails to match germline, which may point to a read error. The rearrangement uses TRBV4-2 and TRBJ2-6, with no clear D. Germline V gene data show CDR1 as LGHNA and CDR2 as YNFKEQ. This CDR3 spans 17 amino acids. The DNA of the CDR3 is TGTGCCAGCACCCAAAATCAGAACGGCGGTGGGGCCAACGTCCTGACTTTC. Residues: CASTQNQNGGGANVLTF.

As regards this clone: A junction boundary mismatches the germline segment, possibly from a read error. The chain carries TRBV7-2 and TRBJ2-5, with a tentative D call TRBD2 (5 bases). Germline CDR1 reads SGHTA; CDR2 reads FQGNSA. The CDR3 is 11 amino acids. The CDR3: CASSIGPEGHF. The CDR3 nucleotides read TGTGCCAGCAGCATCGGGCCTGAGGGTCACTTC.

The gene calls are TRBV2 and TRBJ2-7; D might be TRBD2 (5 bases). In germline, CDR1 is SNHLY, CDR2 FYNNEI. There are 16 residues in the CDR3. Between the trimmed V and J ends, which lost 4 bases and 0 bases, there was a span of 16 bases. The CDR3 sequence: CASSVEAAESSYEQYF. DNA for the CDR3: TGTGCCAGCAGTGTTGAAGCAGCGGAAAGCTCCTACGAGCAGTACTTC. Together with reference TRBV2 and TRBJ2-7, the CDR3 gives the full variable domain: EPEVTQTPSHQVTQMGQEVILRCVPISNHLYFYWYRQILGQKVEFLVSFYNNEISEKSEIFDDQFSVERPDGSNFTLKIRSTKLEDSAMYFCASSVEAAESSYEQYFGPGTRLTVT.